This is a list of T cell receptor beta chains from one sample in a study of T cells in Graves' hyperthyroidism and ophthalmopathy. TCRdb reprocessed the multiplex PCR reads via MiXCR and lists one record per CDR3 protein. The sample gives around 350,000 distinct CDR3 sequences, roughly 25% of which show up once; more than 60% is in the top ten. Sequenced: blood. The receptors derive from a man in his forties or fifties with Graves' hyperthyroidism. The CDR3 runs from the conserved cysteine through the conserved F or W. Each record gives: CDR3 protein, V gene, D gene, J gene. A D gene is named only where the DNA matches it firmly.

CASSNGLAGVYNEQFF TRBV7-3 TRBD2 TRBJ2-1
CASSQDTGINQPQHF TRBV3-1 - TRBJ1-5
CASSLGGTSGINEQFF TRBV5-1 TRBD2 TRBJ2-1
CSAIDGGEFQETQYF TRBV20-1 TRBD2 TRBJ2-5
CASSRGQDYGYTF TRBV3-1 - TRBJ1-2
CASSSAHTDGSYEQYF TRBV5-1 - TRBJ2-7
CSVEDRSRGRSYGYTF TRBV29-1 - TRBJ1-2
CAISTFPSDHNEQFF TRBV10-3 - TRBJ2-1
CASSQSQAVADTQYF TRBV2 - TRBJ2-3
CASTKYRGSANEQFF TRBV6-2/TRBV6-3 - TRBJ2-1
CASRGQGAGDYEQYF TRBV6-1 TRBD1 TRBJ2-7
CSAKDGRAGNEQFF TRBV20-1 TRBD2 TRBJ2-1
CASSYRGLAGANEQFF TRBV6-6 TRBD2 TRBJ2-1
CASSRGYGTETQYF TRBV11-3 - TRBJ2-5
CASSFSPQNPHGYTF TRBV12-3/TRBV12-4 - TRBJ1-2
CASSYTSGNNEQFF TRBV5-1 TRBD2 TRBJ2-1
CASSLDRVYTEAFF TRBV5-1 - TRBJ1-1
CSASLAGSYEQYF TRBV20-1 TRBD2 TRBJ2-7
CSVNVNTEAFF TRBV29-1 - TRBJ1-1
CAISRGDRLTEAFF TRBV10-3 TRBD1 TRBJ1-1
CSARPGQTVNQPQHF TRBV20-1 - TRBJ1-5
CASSPDLSSYEQYF TRBV18 - TRBJ2-7
CASRPTSGRAGEETQYF TRBV6-1 TRBD2 TRBJ2-5
CSVETGQETQYF TRBV29-1 - TRBJ2-5
CARKGLRYISYEQYF TRBV2 - TRBJ2-7
CATSDPGTSGKYNEQFF TRBV24-1 TRBD2 TRBJ2-1
CASSVASGRGEQFF TRBV9 TRBD2 TRBJ2-1
CASSLSTAYTGELFF TRBV3-1 - TRBJ2-2
CAWSSRATQYF TRBV30 - TRBJ2-3
CASSGLRDPLGDTQYF TRBV5-1 - TRBJ2-3
CASSRTSGGNEQFF TRBV7-9 TRBD2 TRBJ2-1
CASSISGGPNTEAFF TRBV19 - TRBJ1-1
CASSIDLSGSDEQFF TRBV19 - TRBJ2-1
CSVDSVEETQYF TRBV29-1 - TRBJ2-5
CASSLRDYGEQFF TRBV7-3 TRBD2 TRBJ2-1
CASSPTGQGETQYF TRBV6-1 TRBD1 TRBJ2-5
CASSLGQRSNQPQHF TRBV5-5 - TRBJ1-5
CSVEGVGDNEQFF TRBV29-1 - TRBJ2-1
CASSLSTGQTYSPLHF TRBV27 - TRBJ1-6
CASSLVASGKYNEQFF TRBV7-3 TRBD2 TRBJ2-1
CASSTGTPVADTQYF TRBV4-2 - TRBJ2-3
CASRTPGAGELFF TRBV12-3/TRBV12-4 - TRBJ2-2
CASSSLRANTEAFF TRBV12-3/TRBV12-4 - TRBJ1-1
CASSPPEGGWETQYF TRBV18 TRBD1 TRBJ2-5
CASSLRGGTETQYF TRBV11-2 - TRBJ2-5
CASSGGLAGGPSYNEQFF TRBV28 TRBD2 TRBJ2-1
CASSELSAAPYHTDTQYF TRBV25-1 - TRBJ2-3
CASREWDIETYEQYF TRBV2 - TRBJ2-7
CASSLVGVYGYTF TRBV28 - TRBJ1-2
CSARRLGGGTDTQYF TRBV20-1 - TRBJ2-3
CASIKGGPLGNEQFF TRBV7-6 TRBD2 TRBJ2-1
CASSLYGRAPDTQYF TRBV7-3 TRBD2 TRBJ2-3
CASSYSAGTSEISYEQYF TRBV6-5 TRBD2 TRBJ2-7
CASSATDRAGEKLFF TRBV19 TRBD1 TRBJ1-4
CSARDAAGDYSPLHF TRBV20-1 - TRBJ1-6
CASTHRVGLATGELFF TRBV10-2 TRBD2 TRBJ2-2
CASSVGLAGPYNEQFF TRBV6-1 TRBD2 TRBJ2-1